The TCR beta chain described here comes from a study of T cell responses to AZD1222 COVID-19 vaccine. The CDR3 sequence is 14 residues long. Germline V gene sequence: CDR1 SGHTA, CDR2 FQGNSA. The germline V and J ends were trimmed by 7 bases and 4 bases, with 16 bases remaining between them. Sequencing was performed with immunoSEQ multiplex PCR; in TCRdb, only in-frame clones are kept and a portion is missing. The table includes approximately 170,000 clones, just under 95% detected once. The source material was peripheral blood, sampled on day 0 of AZD1222 vaccination. The source of this sequence is an adult in good health. The rearrangement links TRBV7-2 to TRBJ2-5, with D perhaps matching TRBD1 or TRBD2 (6 bases each). The CDR3: CASTLFRGGETQYF. The DNA of the CDR3 is TGTGCCAGCACCCTTTTCAGGGGAGGAGAGACCCAGTACTTC.